Given below is one TCR beta chain in context. Its antigen remains unidentified. The source of the sample is a study of T-cell memory formation after mild COVID-19. Study-level points and caveats: Detection of some responders pre-infection suggested pre-existing cross-reactive memory T cells participated.

TCRdb re-derived calls from the 5' RACE reads in MiXCR, one entry per CDR3 protein. The table records over 400,000 distinct CDR3 sequences, 20% to 30% of them present only once. Sequences were obtained from PBMCs or a T cell subset sorted from them (not recorded which). The TCR sequence derives from an adult woman who had mild COVID-19 (a few samples of this study predate the infection). Cell type and time point are not known.

The CDR3 bases are TGTGCCAGTAGTTTTGGCACCCAGATGAAGACCCAGTACTTC. It is translated as CASSFGTQMKTQYF. The J gene is TRBJ2-5, the V gene TRBV19; D ambiguous. This CDR3 has 14 residues. Trimming took 5 bases from V and 6 from J, leaving 16 bases between them. Germline CDR1 reads LNHDA; CDR2 reads SQIVND (reference sequence).